This paragraph covers one T cell receptor beta chain sequence. The record originates from a study of T cells in Graves' hyperthyroidism and ophthalmopathy. TCR beta CDR3 regions were amplified from RNA transcripts. With the HTBI primer set, the TCR CDR3 went through a first round of RT-PCR. MiXCR was run by TCRdb on the multiplex PCR reads, yielding one entry per CDR3 protein. The sample shows about 720,000 distinct CDR3 sequences, about 15% of them seen only once. The sequence came from a young man with Graves' hyperthyroidism. Source material: blood.

The CDR3 sequence: CASSMGDDGSRAQYF. The CDR3 nucleotides read TGTGCCAGTAGTATGGGAGACGACGGGTCAAGGGCCCAGTACTTC. The chain employs TRBV19 and TRBJ2-5, with D possibly being TRBD2 (5 bases). The germline V gene has CDR1 LNHDA and CDR2 SQIVND (reference sequence). V was shortened by 3 bases and J by 9 bases, with 20 bases between the two germline ends. This CDR3 is built from 15 residues.